The clone carrying this T cell receptor (beta chain) was seen repeatedly, ten times or more. The antigen remains unidentified. This sample was included in a study of response to subunit inactivated influenza vaccine. TCRdb re-called the RT-PCR reads with MiXCR, one entry per CDR3 protein. The sample yields hundreds of thousands of distinct CDR3 sequences, less than 8% seen once. Study findings and constraints: Authors suggested that a seasonal influenza vaccination recruits few new T cells each time.

CDR3 length: 13 amino acids. V was clipped by 5 bases and J by 2 bases, with 10 bases between them. Germline values: CDR1 SQVTM, CDR2 ANQGSEA. The rearrangement links TRBV29-1 to TRBJ1-5; D uncertain. Sample: PBMCs from blood, taken around 25 months after vaccination. This receptor was obtained from a man aged 50 to 75 who received an inactivated influenza vaccine. The CDR3 region is CSVMEGGNQPQHF. The DNA of the CDR3 is TGCAGCGTTATGGAGGGAGGCAATCAGCCCCAGCATTTT.